The T cell receptor (beta chain) under discussion was sequenced for a study of quantifying T cell responses using KT2 cells. At the level of the study: Reverse transcription used primers in the TCR alpha and beta constant regions. Estimated efficiency of the T4 ligation step was above 9% under optimum conditions.

Broader study findings: KT2 sequence counts showed saturation when very many KT2 cells were spiked in.

The cDNA 3' end received a ligated oligonucleotide with a UMI. The first PCR ran roughly 4 cycles with an equimolar RC1.1 and RC1.2 beta primer mix. One entry per CDR3 protein results from TCRdb running MiXCR on the UMI-ligation and nested PCR reads. The sample lists some 41,000 distinct CDR3 sequences, 15% to 20% occurring once. This CDR3 comprises 15 residues. V was pared by 1 base and J by 4 bases, with 13 bases between. Per germline, CDR1 LGHNT and CDR2 FRNRAP. Different KT2-to-PBMC ratios were created with a constant PBMC count. Comments on this clonotype: Its matching antigen is unknown.

V is TRBV12-5 and J is TRBJ2-5, with D possibly being TRBD2 (6 bases). The sequenced sample was PBMCs spiked with cells of the T cell clone KT2. The origin of this receptor is a human donor. CDR3: CASGLDRHGGETQYF. CDR3 DNA: TGTGCTAGTGGTTTGGATCGGCACGGGGGAGAGACCCAGTACTTC. Complete variable domain (other parts from reference TRBV12-5 and TRBJ2-5): DARVTQTPRHKVTEMGQEVTMRCQPILGHNTVFWYRQTMMQGLELLAYFRNRAPLDDSGMPKDRFSAEMPDATLATLKIQPSEPRDSAVYFCASGLDRHGGETQYFGPGTRLLVL.